Listed here are 20 T cell receptor beta chains from one sample, sequenced in a study of T-cell memory formation after mild COVID-19. TCRdb analysed the 5' RACE reads with MiXCR anew, one entry per CDR3 protein. The data contain roughly 400,000 distinct CDR3 sequences, roughly 18% of them singletons. The sample comprised PBMCs or a T cell subset sorted from them (not recorded which). The receptors shown here come from a man younger than 35 who had mild COVID-19 (a few samples of this study predate the infection). Cell type and time point are not known.

This clonotype has a handful of counts. The V gene is TRBV7-2, the J gene TRBJ2-7, with D maybe TRBD2 (6 bases). This CDR3 is built from 15 residues. Germline assignment: CDR1 SGHTA and CDR2 FQGNSA. Trimming removed 0 bases at V and 3 bases at J, with 12 bases between. Here the CDR3 reads CASSLAQGLIYEQYV. As DNA, the CDR3 is TGTGCCAGCAGCTTAGCGCAGGGACTTATCTACGAGCAGTACGTC.

The chain couples TRBV5-1 to TRBJ1-2; no firm D call. This CDR3 spans 13 amino acids. Germline lookup yields CDR1 SGHRS and CDR2 YFSETQ. Trimming removed 4 bases at V and 5 bases at J, with 12 bases between. The CDR3 DNA reads as TGCGCCAGCAGCGACTACGGGAAATATGGCTACACCTTC. This codes for CASSDYGKYGYTF.

The table lists this clonotype with a few counts. This chain uses TRBV4-1 with TRBJ2-3, with D possibly being TRBD1 or TRBD2 (5 bases each). The germline gives CDR1 MGHRA, CDR2 YSYEKL. CDR3 size: 16 residues. V dropped 2 bases and J dropped 2 bases, with 14 bases sitting between them. The CDR3 loop is CASSQWLLGDTDTQYF. The CDR3 DNA follows: TGCGCCAGCAGCCAATGGCTCCTGGGGGACACAGATACGCAGTATTTT.

This clonotype has a count of ten or more. V gene TRBV12-3 or TRBV12-4 combines with J gene TRBJ2-7; 14 bases are shared with TRBD2. V dropped 6 bases and J dropped 0; count of bases not matched to a gene: 4. The CDR3 sequence is 16 residues long. The CDR3 DNA reads as TGTGCCAGCAGCCGCGGACTAGCGGGGGGCTCCTACGAGCAGTACTTC. This gives the protein CASSRGLAGGSYEQYF.

This clonotype came up many times. The chain recombines TRBV7-8 with TRBJ2-5; D is undetermined. V was cut by 4 bases and J by 2 bases, with 5 bases left in between. This CDR3 region has 12 residues. Germline lookup yields CDR1 SGHVS and CDR2 FQNEAQ. The CDR3 bases are TGTGCCAGCAGCTGGGTGCAAGAGACCCAGTACTTC. It is translated as CASSWVQETQYF.

CDR3 in DNA: TGTGCCAGCAGTTACTCGATGGACAGGGTGGGCCAAGAGACCCAGTACTTC. It yields the protein CASSYSMDRVGQETQYF. The chain carries TRBV6-6 and TRBJ2-5; 8 positions match TRBD1. Germline loops: CDR1 MNHNY, CDR2 SVGAGI (reference sequence). V was clipped by 0 bases and J by 1 base; unmatched bases: 7. This CDR3 spans 17 amino acids.

The sample holds a few counts of this clonotype. This chain joins TRBV11-2 and TRBJ2-3; D could derive from TRBD1 or TRBD2 (6 bases each). Germline CDR1 SGHAT, CDR2 FQNNGV. V was shortened by 5 bases and J by 7 bases, with 19 bases between the two germline ends. The CDR3 covers 15 residues. The CDR3 sequence is CASSLPGGRVNTQYF. In nucleotides, the CDR3 is TGTGCCAGCAGCCTCCCCGGGGGCCGGGTAAATACGCAGTATTTT.

This chain joins TRBV15 and TRBJ2-7; D not resolved. Trimming left V 0 bases short and J 6 bases short, with 12 bases between. The CDR3 loop spans 14 amino acids. Germline lookup yields CDR1 LNHNV and CDR2 YYDKDF (reference sequence). CDR3 protein: CATSRDGLESEQYV. CDR3 in DNA: TGTGCCACCAGCAGAGATGGTCTAGAAAGCGAGCAGTACGTC.

This clonotype was seen only a few times. The gene calls are TRBV7-9 and TRBJ1-4; D ambiguous. This CDR3 has 14 amino acids. Between the trimmed V and J ends, which lost 5 bases and 6 bases, there was a span of 13 bases. Germline CDR1 is SEHNR and CDR2 is FQNEAQ (reference sequence). Here the CDR3 reads CASSLRGLDEKLFF. In DNA, the CDR3 is TGTGCCAGCAGCCTACGAGGCCTCGATGAAAAACTGTTTTTT.

This clonotype has only one observation. The chain uses TRBV5-1 and TRBJ2-7; no reliable D call. The CDR3 covers 16 residues. The V gene's germline CDR1 is SGHRS and CDR2 YFSETQ. Deletions cut 0 bases from V and 3 bases from J, with 16 bases between. CDR3: CASSLVVATTYYEQYF. The CDR3 DNA is TGCGCCAGCAGCTTGGTCGTCGCGACGACCTACTACGAGCAGTACTTC.

The rearrangement joins TRBV24-1 to TRBJ1-2, with 8 bases identical to TRBD1. The J segment lost 3 bases and the V segment lost 4 bases, leaving 6 bases of the junction unmatched. Germline CDR1 and CDR2: KGHDR and SFDVKD. The CDR3 has 15 residues. The CDR3, as DNA: TGTGCCACCAGTGACCCAACAGGGGGAGACTATGGCTACACCTTC. This gives the protein CATSDPTGGDYGYTF.

This clonotype was recorded a few times. The V call is TRBV3-1, the J call TRBJ2-7; D ambiguous. Germline CDR1 is LGHDT and CDR2 is YNNKEL (reference sequence). This CDR3 has 12 amino acids. V was shortened by 5 bases and J by 7 bases, with 12 bases between the two germline ends. For the CDR3, the DNA is TGTGCCAGCAGCGCCCGTAGTGGGGAGCAGTACTTC. It specifies CASSARSGEQYF.

V and J are TRBV5-1 and TRBJ2-4, with D perhaps assigned TRBD1 or TRBD2 (5 bases each). From germline, CDR1 is SGHRS and CDR2 YFSETQ. The CDR3 has 15 residues. The germline V and J ends were trimmed by 0 bases and 7 bases, with 14 bases remaining between them. CDR3 DNA sequence: TGCGCCAGCAGCTTGGGGGACCAAAAGGGGAACATTCAGTACTTC. It encodes CASSLGDQKGNIQYF.

This chain joins TRBV7-9 and TRBJ2-7, with TRBD1 matching 7 bases. Germline V gives CDR1 SEHNR, CDR2 FQNEAQ (reference sequence). Trimming cost V 4 bases and J 1 base; bases outside gene matches: 13. The CDR3 totals 17 residues. CDR3 sequence reads: CASSSRGRQGRSYEQYF. CDR3 sequence (DNA): TGTGCCAGCAGCTCGAGGGGGCGACAGGGAAGGTCCTACGAGCAGTACTTC.

This chain joins TRBV6-5 and TRBJ2-7; D remains unclear. The germline CDR1 and CDR2 sequences are MNHEY and SVGAGI. This CDR3 is 11 amino acids long. Trimming pared 0 bases from V and 9 bases from J, leaving 6 bases between. The CDR3 loop is CASSYSGRQYV. The CDR3 DNA follows: TGTGCCAGCAGTTACTCAGGTCGGCAGTACGTC.

This sequence joins TRBV5-1 and TRBJ1-5; D gene ambiguous. V lost 2 bases, J lost 2 bases, and 11 bases lay in between. Germline CDR1 reads SGHRS; CDR2 reads YFSETQ. CDR3 length: 15 residues. CDR3 amino acids: CASSLQGSRNQPQHF. CDR3 in DNA: TGCGCCAGCAGCTTACAAGGGTCCCGCAATCAGCCCCAGCATTTT. Full variable domain (missing parts from reference TRBV5-1 and TRBJ1-5): KAGVTQTPRYLIKTRGQQVTLSCSPISGHRSVSWYQQTPGQGLQFLFEYFSETQRNKGNFPGRFSGRQFSNSRSEMNVSTLELGDSALYLCASSLQGSRNQPQHFGDGTRLSIL.

The chain recombines TRBV6-5 with TRBJ1-1, with D unresolved. The CDR3 length is 13 residues. V was cut by 6 bases and J by 3 bases, with 11 bases left in between. Germline V gene data show CDR1 as MNHEY and CDR2 as SVGAGI. The CDR3 reads CASSQTRDTEAFF. The CDR3 DNA reads as TGTGCCAGCAGCCAGACTCGAGACACTGAAGCTTTCTTT.

The chain has TRBV2 and TRBJ1-6; D is unclear. The CDR3 loop spans 13 amino acids. With 8 bases removed from V and 6 bases from J, the gap between germline ends came to 11 bases. Per the germline V gene, CDR1 is SNHLY and CDR2 is FYNNEI. The chain's CDR3 is CASRDQFNSPLHF. The CDR3 region has the DNA TGTGCCAGCCGGGATCAGTTTAATTCACCCCTCCACTTT. Full variable domain (outside the CDR3, taken from reference TRBV2 and TRBJ1-6): EPEVTQTPSHQVTQMGQEVILRCVPISNHLYFYWYRQILGQKVEFLVSFYNNEISEKSEIFDDQFSVERPDGSNFTLKIRSTKLEDSAMYFCASRDQFNSPLHFGNGTRLTVT.

This chain links TRBV6-6 with TRBJ2-7, with 10 bases lining up with TRBD2. Looked up from germline, CDR1 is MNHNY and CDR2 is SVGAGI (reference sequence). V lost 6 bases and J lost 8; bases outside the gene matches: 10. The CDR3 is 14 residues long. The CDR3 reads CASREPTSGDKQYV. DNA of the CDR3: TGTGCCAGCAGGGAACCTACTAGCGGGGATAAGCAGTACGTC.

The V gene is TRBV18, the J gene TRBJ2-7; weak D call: TRBD2 (6 bases). CDR1 is KGHSH and CDR2 is LQKENI in the germline V gene. Deletions cut 4 bases from V and 1 base from J, with 11 bases between. This CDR3 has 14 residues. The CDR3 here is CASSRGEGSYEQYF. CDR3 coding DNA: TGTGCCAGCTCACGGGGGGAAGGGTCCTACGAGCAGTACTTC.